This T cell receptor (beta chain) was captured by sequencing in a study of T cells in Graves' hyperthyroidism and ophthalmopathy. Study-level points and caveats: Progression to ophthalmopathy was predicted a median of approximately 6.4 months early. Blood shared most expanded thyroid clonotypes above 0.001. Ophthalmopathy and stable hyperthyroidism were told apart by a 13 V-J model.

This clonotype appeared many times. What it binds is unknown. It was RNA transcripts that yielded the amplified TCR beta CDR3 regions. TCR CDR3 underwent first-round RT-PCR with the HTBI primer set. TCRdb processed the multiplex PCR reads anew with MiXCR; each CDR3 protein has one entry. The sample lists 490,000 or so distinct CDR3 sequences, 35% to 50% occurring once. CDR3 length: 16 residues. Germline CDR1 is MGHDK and CDR2 is SYGVNS. The V segment lost 4 bases and the J segment 1 base; nucleotides outside the gene matches: 3. The material sequenced was peripheral blood or thyroid tissue (not recorded which). V and J are TRBV25-1 and TRBJ2-5; 13 bases are a match to TRBD2. The clonotype comes from an adult woman with Graves' disease, either hyperthyroidism or ophthalmopathy (not recorded which). This chain's CDR3 is CASSVTSGRAQETQYF. CDR3 coding DNA: TGTGCCAGCAGTGTTACTAGCGGGAGGGCCCAAGAGACCCAGTACTTC.